This T cell receptor beta chain was sequenced during a study of molecular identifiers for immune sequencing clone quantification. Study-wide context: Naive CD8 cell RNA, from roughly 20,000 or 100,000 cells, was split five ways in replicates, with four sequenced.

Naive CD8 T cells, phenotype CD8+CD4-CCR7+CD45RA+, were sorted. Regarding the study as a whole: The study found clones above 20 RNA copies held over 99% of effector molecules and under 1% in naive cells.

The V gene end was trimmed by 4 bases and the J gene end by 0 bases; junction bases not matched to a gene: 3. The CDR3 length is 14 residues. The germline V gene has CDR1 SGDLS and CDR2 YYNGEE. This clonotype was detected ten times or more. No antigen is known for it. TCRdb reprocessed the PCR reads with MiXCR, giving one entry per CDR3 protein. The table lists 38,000 or so distinct CDR3 sequences, about a fifth of them singletons. The TCR sequence derives from a human donor in good health. Some libraries in this study had Jurkat cell RNA spiked in. The chain carries TRBV9 and TRBJ2-5; 7 bases are shared with TRBD2. Sequencing was performed on naive CD8+ T cells from blood, with Jurkat cell RNA spiked in. This sample's subset: FACS-sorted CD8+CD4-CCR7+CD45RA+ naive T cells. This CDR3 reads CASSSGTNQETQYF. The DNA of the CDR3 is TGTGCCAGCAGCTCCGGGACTAACCAAGAGACCCAGTACTTC.